One sample yielded the 5 T cell receptor beta chains listed below, sequenced in a study of vaccination and CD4 T cells after COVID-19. Documented time point: late sampling 161 to 241 days after vaccination in a few convalescent patients. As to treatment: roughly 10-day PBMC culture with coronavirus spike peptide pools or control peptides (ViraFEST assay). An Oncomine TCR Beta short-read assay was used to sequence the DNA from cultured CD4+ T cells. MiXCR, run by TCRdb on the PCR reads, gives a single entry per CDR3 protein. This table has tens of thousands of distinct CDR3 sequences, about 31% appearing once. The antigens for these receptors are not known. The sample consisted of CD4+ T cells from blood, cultured in vitro, taken about 7 months after SARS-CoV-2 vaccination. Receptors were obtained from a human donor who had recovered from COVID-19.

The chain carries TRBV2 and TRBJ2-1; possible D gene TRBD2, 5 bases. V was pared by 3 bases and J by 10 bases, with 13 bases between. CDR3 length equals 13 residues. Germline V gene lookup returns CDR1 SNHLY and CDR2 FYNNEI. This chain's CDR3 is CASSDQAVREQFF. The CDR3 DNA is TGTGCCAGCAGTGACCAAGCGGTCAGAGAGCAGTTCTTC. The full variable domain, completed using reference TRBV2 and TRBJ2-1, is EPEVTQTPSHQVTQMGQEVILRCVPISNHLYFYWYRQILGQKVEFLVSFYNNEISEKSEIFDDQFSVERPDGSNFTLKIRSTKLEDSAMYFCASSDQAVREQFFGPGTRLTVL.

The chain uses TRBV27 and TRBJ2-3; D possibly matches TRBD1 or TRBD2 (5 bases each). Trimming took off 3 bases at V and 1 base at J, with 8 bases between the two ends. In germline, CDR1 is MNHEY, CDR2 SMNVEV (reference sequence). This CDR3 contains 14 residues. CDR3 region: CASSFPGRTDTQYF. The DNA for the CDR3 is TGTGCCAGCAGTTTCCCGGGACGCACAGATACGCAGTATTTT.

This clonotype was picked up a small number of times. The chain uses TRBV27 and TRBJ1-2; 8 bases are a match to TRBD1. The CDR3 is 15 residues long. Germline V CDR1 and CDR2: MNHEY, SMNVEV (reference sequence). Unmatched junction bases numbered 12, after V lost 5 bases and J lost 7 bases. Written as DNA, the CDR3 is TGTGCCAGCAGTACCCCGGGACAGGATTTTCGTGGCTACACCTTC. Protein product: CASSTPGQDFRGYTF.

This chain joins TRBV7-9 and TRBJ2-3, with a possible D match to TRBD2 (6 bases). This CDR3 has 15 residues. V was trimmed by 2 bases and J by 4 bases, leaving 13 bases between them. Germline V CDR1 and CDR2: SEHNR, FQNEAQ (reference sequence). The CDR3 DNA follows: TGTGCCAGCAGCTTAATGGCGGGGTCCTCAGATACGCAGTATTTT. The encoded protein is CASSLMAGSSDTQYF.

This clonotype occurred a few times. The chain couples TRBV14 to TRBJ1-1; D is unresolved. V was trimmed by 4 bases and J by 6 bases, leaving 21 bases between them. The CDR3 is 16 amino acids. Germline values: CDR1 SGHDN, CDR2 FVKESK. This CDR3 reads CASSLPGQLTDAEAFF. The CDR3 DNA reads as TGTGCCAGCAGCCTCCCGGGCCAACTGACGGACGCTGAAGCTTTCTTT.